This TCR beta chain was sequenced in a study of T cells in Graves' hyperthyroidism and ophthalmopathy. Whole-study findings and limits: Researchers report that a 13 V-J model separated ophthalmopathy from stable hyperthyroidism.

This clonotype occurred a few times. What it binds is unknown. Trimming took 8 bases from V and 0 from J, leaving 14 bases between them. Looked up from germline, CDR1 is LNHDA and CDR2 is SQIVND (reference sequence). This CDR3 comprises 15 residues. Authors of the study amplified TCR beta CDR3 regions from RNA transcripts. Initially, a first-round RT-PCR of the TCR CDR3 employed the HTBI primer set. TCRdb itself ran the multiplex PCR reads through MiXCR, one entry per CDR3 protein. The repertoire holds around 760,000 distinct CDR3 sequences, with around 40% as singletons. Sequencing used blood. The gene calls are TRBV19 and TRBJ1-3, with D tentatively TRBD1 (5 bases). The receptor's source is a woman aged 40 to 50 with Graves' hyperthyroidism. CDR3: CASGWGSSSGNTIYF. The CDR3, as DNA: TGTGCCAGTGGTTGGGGGTCGTCCTCTGGAAACACCATATATTTT.